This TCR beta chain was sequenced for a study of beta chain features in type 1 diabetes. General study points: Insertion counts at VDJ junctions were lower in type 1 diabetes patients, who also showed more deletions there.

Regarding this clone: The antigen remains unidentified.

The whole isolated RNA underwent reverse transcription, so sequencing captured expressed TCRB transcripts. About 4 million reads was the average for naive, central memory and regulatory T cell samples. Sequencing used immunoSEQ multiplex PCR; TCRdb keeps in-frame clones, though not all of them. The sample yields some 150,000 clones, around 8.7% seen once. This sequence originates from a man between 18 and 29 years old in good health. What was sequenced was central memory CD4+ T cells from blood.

Here the CDR3 DNA reads TGTGCCAGCAGCTTGCCGACGGGTGGTTATGGCTACACCTTC. Protein: CASSLPTGGYGYTF. The rearrangement links TRBV5-6 to TRBJ1-2; D is unresolved. This CDR3 is built from 14 residues. Trimming left V 1 base short and J 5 bases short, with 12 bases between. Germline V gives CDR1 SGHDT, CDR2 YYEEEE.